The source of this T cell receptor (beta chain) is a study of blood T cell repertoires in COVID-19. Germline CDR1 SEHNR, CDR2 FQNEAQ (reference sequence). The CDR3 length is 13 residues. With 5 bases clipped from V and 8 bases from J, the junction kept 7 bases outside the gene matches. Authors' data handling: Reference gene primers were amplified, and this amplification served to estimate nucleated cell counts. TCRdb keeps only in-frame clones here, not all; method: immunoSEQ multiplex PCR. V, J and clone size are those of that table, while D and trimming were read from the DNA. Of more than 20,000 clones in the sample, less than 85% were seen once.

The TCR originated in a man in his sixties with active COVID-19. The chain couples TRBV7-9 to TRBJ1-1, with 8 bases fitting TRBD1. Sequences were obtained from peripheral blood. The CDR3: CASSPGQGREAFF. The CDR3 DNA reads TGTGCCAGCAGCCCAGGACAGGGTCGGGAAGCTTTCTTT.